This TCR beta chain emerged from a study of cytomegalovirus exposure and HLA in healthy donors. Whole-study results and caveats: In vitro checks showed that three CMV-associated chains really do target CMV antigens. The classifier reportedly diagnosed cytomegalovirus status with high sensitivity and specificity. TCR beta chains numbering 164 were designated cytomegalovirus-associated.

As regards this clone: Antigen: not known.

Sequenced by immunoSEQ multiplex PCR; TCRdb stores in-frame clones only, minus some. The top ten clones hold around 2.1% of a sample with under 80,000 clones, over 85% of them seen once. Donors were drawn from the approximately 120-subject validation cohort, separate from the approximately 670-subject first cohort. The germline gives CDR1 SEHNR, CDR2 FQNEAQ (reference sequence). The CDR3 length is 15 residues. V lost 4 bases, J lost 0 bases, and 5 bases stayed unmatched. This rearrangement joins TRBV7-9 to TRBJ1-1; 7 bases fit TRBD1. The sequenced material came from PBMCs. This TCR came from a woman under 30 in good health and CMV-seronegative. The CDR3 reads CASSSRDSLNTEAFF. In DNA form, the CDR3 reads TGTGCCAGCAGCTCAAGGGACAGCCTGAACACTGAAGCTTTCTTT.